These 29 T cell receptor beta chains were sequenced from one sample in a study of T cell responses to AZD1222 COVID-19 vaccine. Clones were read by immunoSEQ multiplex PCR, and TCRdb kept only the in-frame ones, dropping some. The repertoire includes more than 95,000 clones, 92% of them detected once, and around 0.96% sits in the top ten. The material sequenced was peripheral blood, taken on day 0 of AZD1222 vaccination. The source is an adult in good health.

CDR3 sequence: CASSYSTWGSETQYF. Written as DNA, the CDR3 is TGTGCCAGCAGTTACTCGACGTGGGGGAGCGAGACCCAGTACTTC. V gene TRBV6-5 combines with J gene TRBJ2-5, with D tentatively TRBD1 or TRBD2 (5 bases each). Germline CDR1 reads MNHEY; CDR2 reads SVGAGI. The V and J ends lost 0 bases and 5 bases respectively, with 13 bases between them. The CDR3 is 15 amino acids.

The chain combines TRBV5-4 with TRBJ2-5; D gene uncertain. This CDR3 spans 13 amino acids. Trimming removed 3 bases at V and 2 bases at J, with 8 bases between. Germline lookup yields CDR1 SGHNT and CDR2 YYREEE (reference sequence). The CDR3 DNA reads as TGTGCCAGCAGCTCCGCTGGTCAAGAGACCCAGTACTTC. It yields the protein CASSSAGQETQYF.

In this sample, this clone turned up a few times. This chain joins TRBV6-5 and TRBJ1-5; 10 bases map to TRBD1. The CDR3 sequence is 16 residues long. V dropped 4 bases and J dropped 6; count of bases not matched to a gene: 9. The germline V gene has CDR1 MNHEY and CDR2 SVGAGI. The CDR3 is CASSSRQGAMGQPQHF. Written as DNA, the CDR3 is TGTGCCAGCAGTTCCCGACAGGGGGCAATGGGTCAGCCCCAGCATTTT.

This clone was seen just once. The gene calls are TRBV18 and TRBJ2-2; D possibly corresponds to TRBD1 (6 bases). Per the germline V gene, CDR1 is KGHSH and CDR2 is LQKENI. Trimming removed 0 bases from V and 5 bases from J, with 10 bases in between. The CDR3 contains 15 residues. CDR3 sequence (DNA): TGTGCCAGCTCACCACCTTCAAGGGGGACCGGGGAGCTGTTTTTT. Translated, it gives CASSPPSRGTGELFF.

The gene calls are TRBV7-9 and TRBJ1-1, with 7 positions matching TRBD1. The V segment lost 5 bases and the J segment 6 bases; nucleotides outside the gene matches: 6. This CDR3 is built from 13 residues. CDR1 and CDR2 (germline): SEHNR, FQNEAQ (reference sequence). This CDR3 reads CASSLLQGSEAFF. The CDR3 DNA reads as TGTGCCAGCAGCCTACTACAGGGGTCTGAAGCTTTCTTT.

The chain recombines TRBV9 with TRBJ1-3; D not certain. Germline V lookup: CDR1 SGDLS, CDR2 YYNGEE. The V end lost 3 bases, the J end lost 0 bases, and 16 bases lay between the germline ends. This CDR3 region has 17 residues. Here the CDR3 reads CASSAIPTRGSGNTIYF. DNA of the CDR3: TGTGCCAGCAGCGCGATTCCGACACGCGGCTCTGGAAACACCATATATTTT.

This clone was detected ten times or more. The chain is built from TRBV9 and TRBJ2-6, with unresolved D. V dropped 7 bases and J dropped 2 bases, with 4 bases sitting between them. The CDR3 length is 12 residues. The germline V gene encodes CDR1 SGDLS and CDR2 YYNGEE. The CDR3 nucleotides are TGTGCCAGCCGCCCTGGGGCCAACGTCCTGACTTTC. Translation: CASRPGANVLTF.

The chain is built from TRBV5-1 and TRBJ2-7; TRBD1 or TRBD2 may be the D gene (5 bases each). V was pared by 4 bases and J by 0 bases, with 17 bases between. Per germline, CDR1 SGHRS and CDR2 YFSETQ. CDR3 length equals 16 residues. The CDR3 here is CASSPKGLALSYEQYF. CDR3 coding DNA: TGCGCCAGCAGCCCTAAGGGGCTAGCCCTCTCCTACGAGCAGTACTTC.

The chain combines TRBV30 with TRBJ2-1, with TRBD2 identical over 8 bases. V dropped 4 bases and J dropped 9; count of bases not matched to a gene: 8. Per the germline V gene, CDR1 is GTSNPN and CDR2 is SVGIG (reference sequence). This CDR3 is built from 13 residues. CDR3 DNA: TGTGCCTGGACCGGGACTAGTCGGGCTGAGCAGTTCTTC. This gives the protein CAWTGTSRAEQFF.

This chain joins TRBV25-1 and TRBJ1-6, with unresolved D. CDR3 length: 13 residues. The germline V and J ends were trimmed by 5 bases and 3 bases, with 5 bases remaining between them. The germline V gene has CDR1 MGHDK and CDR2 SYGVNS. The CDR3 DNA sequence: TGTGCCAGCAGTCGGTTCTATAATTCACCCCTCCACTTT. It is translated as CASSRFYNSPLHF.

The chain combines TRBV27 with TRBJ2-7, with 13 bases fitting TRBD2. V gave up 4 bases and J gave up 3 bases; unmatched junction bases: 6. CDR1 MNHEY and CDR2 SMNVEV come from the germline V gene (reference sequence). CDR3 length: 16 amino acids. CDR3 nucleotide sequence: TGTGCCAGCAGTTGGGATTGGACTAGCGGGAGCTACGAGCAGTACTTC. Translating gives CASSWDWTSGSYEQYF.

The rearrangement uses TRBV29-1 and TRBJ1-1, with D possibly matching TRBD1 (6 bases). The V end was cut by 6 bases, the J end by 2 bases, with 13 bases between. The CDR3 is 13 amino acids. The germline V gene encodes CDR1 SQVTM and CDR2 ANQGSEA. CDR3 loop: CSVTTGTNTEAFF. CDR3 sequence (DNA): TGCAGCGTAACCACAGGGACTAACACTGAAGCTTTCTTT.

The table lists this clone with a count of one. The V gene is TRBV9, the J gene TRBJ2-5; D might be TRBD1 or TRBD2, each matching 5 bases. V shed 4 bases and J shed 2 bases, with 15 bases lying between them. Germline loops: CDR1 SGDLS, CDR2 YYNGEE. The CDR3 covers 15 residues. The CDR3 DNA follows: TGTGCCAGCAGCCCCAGTTGGGGGAAACAAGAGACCCAGTACTTC. Amino acids: CASSPSWGKQETQYF.

The CDR3 DNA reads TGTGCCAGCAGCTTAGGGGCCACTGAAGCTTTCTTT. This encodes CASSLGATEAFF. The V and J genes are TRBV7-9 and TRBJ1-1; D call uncertain. The CDR3 spans 12 residues. Between the trimmed V and J ends, which lost 1 base and 4 bases, there was a span of 4 bases. Germline values: CDR1 SEHNR, CDR2 FQNEAQ (reference sequence). The full variable domain, its missing parts supplied by reference TRBV7-9 and TRBJ1-1, is DTGVSQNPRHKITKRGQNVTFRCDPISEHNRLYWYRQTLGQGPEFLTYFQNEAQLEKSRLLSDRFSAERPKGSFSTLEIQRTEQGDSAMYLCASSLGATEAFFGQGTRLTVV.

V and J are TRBV7-9 and TRBJ2-2; D unresolved. CDR3 length: 12 residues. V lost 6 bases to trimming and J lost 5 bases, with 7 bases between them. Looked up from germline, CDR1 is SEHNR and CDR2 is FQNEAQ (reference sequence). In DNA, the CDR3 is TGTGCCAGCAGGGGTTGGACCGGGGAGCTGTTTTTT. Its protein is CASRGWTGELFF. The variable domain in full, with the rest retrieved from reference TRBV7-9 and TRBJ2-2, is DTGVSQNPRHKITKRGQNVTFRCDPISEHNRLYWYRQTLGQGPEFLTYFQNEAQLEKSRLLSDRFSAERPKGSFSTLEIQRTEQGDSAMYLCASRGWTGELFFGEGSRLTVL.

The V and J genes are TRBV2 and TRBJ2-7, with D possibly being TRBD2 (6 bases). Germline CDR1 SNHLY, CDR2 FYNNEI. V was shortened by 5 bases and J by 7 bases, with 24 bases between the two germline ends. The CDR3 sequence is 16 residues long. The CDR3 DNA follows: TGTGCCAGCAGTCTTTTAATCGGGGGAGCAACCTTTGAGCAGTACTTC. It is translated as CASSLLIGGATFEQYF.

The chain links TRBV2 to TRBJ1-2; 8 bases are shared with TRBD1. Germline CDR1 and CDR2: SNHLY and FYNNEI. This CDR3 region has 14 residues. The V gene end was trimmed by 8 bases and the J gene end by 7 bases; junction bases not matched to a gene: 12. CDR3 region: CASWGMGQASGYTF. The CDR3 DNA reads as TGTGCCAGCTGGGGGATGGGACAGGCGAGTGGCTACACCTTC.

The CDR3 region has the DNA TGCGCCAGCAGCCAAACGGCGGGAGGTCCCTACGAGCAGTACTTC. Translation gives CASSQTAGGPYEQYF. J is TRBJ2-7 and V is TRBV4-1; TRBD2 aligns across 8 bases. The germline V gene encodes CDR1 MGHRA and CDR2 YSYEKL. The CDR3 is 15 residues long. After removal of 2 bases from V and 2 bases from J, the junction contained 5 bases not matched to a gene.

The chain carries TRBV20-1 and TRBJ1-5, with unresolved D. Looked up from germline, CDR1 is DFQATT and CDR2 is SNEGSKA (reference sequence). The CDR3 spans 14 residues. V lost 3 bases, J lost 5 bases, and 14 bases lay in between. Written as DNA, the CDR3 is TGCAGTGCTAGTCTTCCCCTAGACGATCAGCCCCAGCATTTT. Amino acids: CSASLPLDDQPQHF.

This rearrangement joins TRBV14 to TRBJ1-3; D call uncertain. The V end lost 0 bases, the J end lost 1 base, and 4 bases lay between the germline ends. CDR1 and CDR2 from the germline V gene are SGHDN and FVKESK. CDR3 length: 14 amino acids. In DNA, the CDR3 is TGTGCCAGCAGCCAAGATGTGTCTGGAAACACCATATATTTT. This gives the protein CASSQDVSGNTIYF.

The chain combines TRBV11-1 with TRBJ2-2; D possibly corresponds to TRBD2 (5 bases). Trimming removed 5 bases from V and 3 bases from J, with 10 bases in between. There are 14 residues in the CDR3. Germline V gene lookup returns CDR1 SGHAT and CDR2 FQDESV (reference sequence). The CDR3 protein is CASSPRGHTGELFF. In nucleotides, the CDR3 is TGTGCCAGCAGCCCCCGAGGGCACACCGGGGAGCTGTTTTTT.

The J gene is TRBJ2-1, the V gene TRBV24-1; TRBD2 agrees at 8 bases. The CDR3 is 16 residues long. Germline V lookup: CDR1 KGHDR, CDR2 SFDVKD. J gave up 4 bases and V 4 bases, and 8 bases lay outside the gene matches. CDR3 region: CATSDPSGGRYNEQFF. The CDR3 nucleotides read TGTGCCACCAGTGACCCCTCGGGGGGGCGATACAATGAGCAGTTCTTC.

V gene TRBV7-9 combines with J gene TRBJ1-2; perhaps TRBD1 as D (5 bases). Trimming took 7 bases from V and 7 from J, leaving 13 bases between them. This CDR3 has 12 amino acids. Germline-derived CDR1 and CDR2 are SEHNR and FQNEAQ (reference sequence). CDR3 loop: CASTQTAFGYTF. CDR3 nucleotides: TGTGCCAGCACTCAGACAGCCTTTGGCTACACCTTC.

The rearrangement uses TRBV21-1 and TRBJ2-2. TRBV21-1 is given as a pseudogene. The CDR3 spans 21 residues. The DNA of the CDR3 is TGTGCCAGCAGCAAAGTGGGCTGGGATAACCCCAAAACTCCATCCATCGGGGAGCTGTTTTTT. It is translated as CASSKVGWDNPKTPSIGELFF.

This rearrangement joins TRBV19 to TRBJ1-5; 7 nucleotides agree with TRBD1. Germline values: CDR1 LNHDA, CDR2 SQIVND (reference sequence). Trimming at V came to 6 bases and at J to 0 bases, leaving 2 bases not matched to a gene. The CDR3 has 14 residues. For the CDR3, the DNA is TGTGCCAGTAGCGACAGGGATAGCAATCAGCCCCAGCATTTT. Encoded protein: CASSDRDSNQPQHF.

V usage is TRBV19 and J usage is TRBJ2-2; D remains unclear. The CDR3 has 13 residues. The germline V gene has CDR1 LNHDA and CDR2 SQIVND (reference sequence). The CDR3 coding sequence is TGTGCGGGTGCTAACCCAAACACCGGGGAGCTGTTTTTT. As protein: CAGANPNTGELFF.

A remark on this clone: The junction departs from the called germline gene at one end, perhaps through a read error. V usage is TRBV30 and J usage is TRBJ1-6; 12 bases line up with TRBD1. This CDR3 contains 15 residues. Germline values: CDR1 GTSNPN, CDR2 SVGIG (reference sequence). In DNA form, the CDR3 reads TGTGCCCGGAGGGACAGGGGGCGAAGTTTCTCACCCCTCCACTTT. Translating gives CARRDRGRSFSPLHF.

This chain joins TRBV6-1 and TRBJ1-5; D uncertain. Germline V gene lookup returns CDR1 MNHNS and CDR2 SASEGT. V was cut by 2 bases and J by 0 bases, with 5 bases left in between. The CDR3 totals 14 residues. For the CDR3, the DNA is TGTGCCAGCAGTGAAACAGATAGCAATCAGCCCCAGCATTTT. Its protein is CASSETDSNQPQHF.

This clone was recorded only once. The chain links TRBV3-1 (or the pseudogene TRBV3-2) to TRBJ1-2; no reliable D call. The length of the CDR3 is 13 residues. V was shortened by 5 bases and J by 4 bases, with 11 bases between the two germline ends. The germline V gene encodes CDR1 LGHDT and CDR2 YNNKEL (reference sequence). The CDR3 DNA reads TGTGCCAGCAGCAACTTCCCCGGCTATGGCTACACCTTC. It encodes CASSNFPGYGYTF.